The 8 T cell receptor beta chains reported below all come from one sample, sequenced in a study of long-term antiretroviral therapy in people with HIV. Version v3.0 of the immunoSEQ assay ran at survey level. Profiling relied on immunoSEQ multiplex PCR, and the TCRdb table lists in-frame clones only, not all of them. The table shows some 28,000 clones, with approximately 80% occurring only once. Sequences were derived from unsorted PBMCs, sampled almost 2.9 years after starting antiretroviral therapy. These receptors all come from a man aged 25 to 45 with HIV.

This clone was observed once. The V gene is TRBV7-9, the J gene TRBJ1-4; D gene ambiguous. Trimming removed 1 base from V and 5 bases from J, with 11 bases in between. CDR3 size: 15 residues. The germline V gene has CDR1 SEHNR and CDR2 FQNEAQ (reference sequence). The CDR3 DNA sequence: TGTGCCAGCAGCTTAGAGAACACCAACAATGAAAAACTGTTTTTT. It is translated as CASSLENTNNEKLFF.

V and J are TRBV7-9 and TRBJ2-2; possible D gene TRBD1, 5 bases. Germline V gene lookup returns CDR1 SEHNR and CDR2 FQNEAQ (reference sequence). This CDR3 has 13 residues. The ends were cut back, 6 bases at V and 3 bases at J, with 8 bases in the middle. This CDR3 reads CASRQDHTGELFF. The CDR3 DNA sequence: TGTGCCAGCAGACAGGATCACACCGGGGAGCTGTTTTTT.

The chain employs TRBV19 and TRBJ1-1, with 8 bases that match TRBD1. The CDR3 length is 16 residues. CDR1 LNHDA and CDR2 SQIVND come from the germline V gene (reference sequence). J gave up 0 bases and V 9 bases, and 12 bases lay outside the gene matches. CDR3 coding DNA: TGTGCCAGCCAACGAACGACAGGGGCCATGAACACTGAAGCTTTCTTT. This codes for CASQRTTGAMNTEAFF.

The gene calls are TRBV27 and TRBJ2-7; TRBD1 is a possible D gene (6 bases). Trimming cost V 5 bases and J 3 bases, with 11 bases left between them. CDR3 size: 13 residues. The V gene's germline CDR1 is MNHEY and CDR2 SMNVEV (reference sequence). The CDR3 DNA reads as TGTGCCAGCAGTCCCACAGGGTACTACGAGCAGTACTTC. Translation gives CASSPTGYYEQYF.

This clone was found once. V usage is TRBV7-8 and J usage is TRBJ2-5, with TRBD2 identical over 12 bases. The CDR3 totals 16 residues. V shed 9 bases, J shed 5 bases, and the junction held 13 bases outside the gene matches. Germline loops: CDR1 SGHVS, CDR2 FQNEAQ. The CDR3 region is CASVGLAGGPRETQYF. The CDR3 DNA reads as TGTGCCAGTGTGGGCCTAGCGGGGGGGCCCCGGGAGACCCAGTACTTC.

This sequence joins TRBV5-1 and TRBJ2-5, with D possibly being TRBD2 (5 bases). CDR3 size: 17 residues. With 2 bases removed from V and 1 base from J, the gap between germline ends came to 18 bases. Germline V lookup: CDR1 SGHRS, CDR2 YFSETQ. CDR3 sequence reads: CASSLNRGLVSQETQYF. DNA for the CDR3: TGCGCCAGCAGCTTAAATCGCGGGTTGGTGAGCCAAGAGACCCAGTACTTC.

The chain is built from TRBV5-5 and TRBJ1-1; perhaps TRBD1 as D (5 bases). Germline assignment: CDR1 SGHKS and CDR2 YYEKEE (reference sequence). The V end was cut by 4 bases, the J end by 0 bases, with 16 bases between. There are 16 residues in the CDR3. CDR3 in DNA: TGTGCCAGCAGCGTTACCGGGACCCTGATGAACACTGAAGCTTTCTTT. Amino acid sequence: CASSVTGTLMNTEAFF.

The CDR3 loop reads CASSQEASGNTIYF. CDR3 in DNA: TGCGCCAGCAGCCAAGAGGCCTCTGGAAACACCATATATTTT. The chain employs TRBV4-3 and TRBJ1-3, with D unresolved. CDR3 length: 14 residues. V lost 0 bases and J 0 bases, leaving 3 bases between the germline ends. The germline CDR1 and CDR2 sequences are LGHNA and YSLEER.